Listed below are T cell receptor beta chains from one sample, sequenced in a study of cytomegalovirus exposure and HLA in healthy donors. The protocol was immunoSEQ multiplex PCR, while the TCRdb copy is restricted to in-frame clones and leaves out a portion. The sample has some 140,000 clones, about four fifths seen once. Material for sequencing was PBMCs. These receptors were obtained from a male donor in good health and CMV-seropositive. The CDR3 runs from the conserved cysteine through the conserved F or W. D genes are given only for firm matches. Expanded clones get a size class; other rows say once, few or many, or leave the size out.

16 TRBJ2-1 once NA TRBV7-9 TGTGCCAGCAGCTTAAGACTCGGGAGCTCCTACAATGAGCAGTTCTTC CASSLRLGSSYNEQFF
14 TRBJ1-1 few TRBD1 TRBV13 TGTGCCAGCAGCTCGTGGCAGGGGGACACTGAAGCTTTCTTT CASSSWQGDTEAFF
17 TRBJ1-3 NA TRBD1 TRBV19 TGTGCCAGTAGTATGAGGACAGGGGCAAACTCTGGAAACACCATATATTTT CASSMRTGANSGNTIYF
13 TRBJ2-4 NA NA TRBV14 TGTGCCAGCAGCCAAGTCAGCGGAAACATTCAGTACTTC CASSQVSGNIQYF
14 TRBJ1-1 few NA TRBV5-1 TGCGCCAGCAGCTTGGGGGCAGCGAACACTGAAGCTTTCTTT CASSLGAANTEAFF
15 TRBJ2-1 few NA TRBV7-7 TGTGCTAGCAGCTTAGAAGGAAGCCTAGGCAATGAGCAGTTCTTC CASSLEGSLGNEQFF
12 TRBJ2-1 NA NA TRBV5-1 TGCGCCAGCAGCACTAGTGACAATGAGCAGTTCTTC CASSTSDNEQFF
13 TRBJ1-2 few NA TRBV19 TGTGCCAGTAGTATAGGAAGGGAGAATGGCTACACCTTC CASSIGRENGYTF
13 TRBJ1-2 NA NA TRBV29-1 TGCAGCGTTGAAGATGTAAGGGGCTGGGGCTACACCTTC CSVEDVRGWGYTF
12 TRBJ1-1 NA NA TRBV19 TGTGCCAGTAGTCCGTACGAGGAACCAGCTTTCTTT CASSPYEEPAFF
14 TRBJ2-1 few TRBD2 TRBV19 TGTGCCAGTAGTTGGACTAGCGGACGCAATGAGCAGTTCTTC CASSWTSGRNEQFF
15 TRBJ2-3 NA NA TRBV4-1 TGCGCCAGCAGCCAAGACGAGGCCTTCACAGATACGCAGTATTTT CASSQDEAFTDTQYF
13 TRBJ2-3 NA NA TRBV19 TGTGCCAGTACCCCAGGAACCGCAGGTACGCAGTATTTT CASTPGTAGTQYF
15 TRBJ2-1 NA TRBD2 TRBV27 TGTGCCAGCAGTTTGGGGACTAGTGGCTACAATGAGCAGTTCTTC CASSLGTSGYNEQFF
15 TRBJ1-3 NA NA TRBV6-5 TGTGCCAGCAGTTCCACTTGGACTGTTGGAAACACCATATATTTT CASSSTWTVGNTIYF
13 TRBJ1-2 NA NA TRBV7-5 TGTGCCAGAAGCCCAGGATCCCCGAGTGGCTACACCTTC CARSPGSPSGYTF
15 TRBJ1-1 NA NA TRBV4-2 TGTGCCAGCAGCCTAATTCGGGGGGCGAGCACTGAAGCTTTCTTC CASSLIRGASTEAFF
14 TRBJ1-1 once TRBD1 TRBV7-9 TGTGCCAGCAGCCCGACAGGGATGAACACTGAAGCTTTCTTT CASSPTGMNTEAFF
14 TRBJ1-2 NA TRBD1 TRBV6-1 TGTGCCAGCAGTGCGGGGACAGAGAGTTATGGCTACACCTTC CASSAGTESYGYTF
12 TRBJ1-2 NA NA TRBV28 TGTGCCACCCTAGGGAGGGTCTATGGCTACACCTTC CATLGRVYGYTF
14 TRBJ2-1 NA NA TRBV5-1 TGCGCCAGCAGCTTGGTAAGCGGGTACAATGAGCAGTTCTTC CASSLVSGYNEQFF
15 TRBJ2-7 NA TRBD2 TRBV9 TGTGCCAGCAGCGTAGGGGATAGCGGGAGCCGCGAGCAGTACTTC CASSVGDSGSREQYF
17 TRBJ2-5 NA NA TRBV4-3 TGCGCCAGCAGCCAAGATGAACCACAGACAGGGAGGGAGACCCAGTACTTC CASSQDEPQTGRETQYF
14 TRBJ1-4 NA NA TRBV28 TGTGCCAGCAGTTTGTTAGGGCAGGGAGAAAAACTGTTTTTT CASSLLGQGEKLFF
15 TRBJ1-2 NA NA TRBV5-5 TGTGCCAGCAGCGGGATCCCGGTAGGGGTGTATGGCTACACCTTC CASSGIPVGVYGYTF
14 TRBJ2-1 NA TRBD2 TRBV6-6 TGTGCCAGCACGCGGCCGGGGGGGCAGAATGAGCAGTTCTTC CASTRPGGQNEQFF
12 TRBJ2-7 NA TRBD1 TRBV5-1 TGCGCCAGCAGTGAAACAGGGGCCGAGCAGTACTTC CASSETGAEQYF
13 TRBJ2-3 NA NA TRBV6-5 TGTGCCAGCAGACCACCGGGGGTAGATACGCAGTATTTT CASRPPGVDTQYF
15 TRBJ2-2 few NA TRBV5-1 TGCGCCAGCAGCTTGGTAGGGAGCTATTCGGGGGAGCTGTTTTTT CASSLVGSYSGELFF
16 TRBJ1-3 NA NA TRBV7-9 TGTGCCAGCAGCTTATCGGGGGTGGCTCAAGGAAACACCATATATTTT CASSLSGVAQGNTIYF
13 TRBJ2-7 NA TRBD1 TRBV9 TGTGCCAGTGGGGGACAGAACTCCTACGAGCAGTACTTC CASGGQNSYEQYF
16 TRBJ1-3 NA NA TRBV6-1 TGTGCCAGCAGTGTCCTCCTGGGGAGCTCTGGAAACACCATATATTTT CASSVLLGSSGNTIYF
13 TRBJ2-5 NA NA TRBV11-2 TGTGCCAGCAGCTTAGAGCGGGGTGGGACCCAGTACTTC CASSLERGGTQYF
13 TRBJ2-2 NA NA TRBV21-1 TGTGCCAGCAGTATTCGGGGGACCGGGGAGCTGTTTTTT CASSIRGTGELFF
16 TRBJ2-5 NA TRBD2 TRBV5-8 TGTGCCAGCAGCTTGGGGTCTAGCGGGGGAAAGGAGACCCAGTACTTC CASSLGSSGGKETQYF
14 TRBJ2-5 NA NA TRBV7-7 TGTGCTAGCAGCTTAAGTTCGGGGCAAGAGACCCAGTACTTC CASSLSSGQETQYF
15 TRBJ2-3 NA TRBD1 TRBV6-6 TGTGCCAGCAGGCAGACAGGGGTTAACACAGATACGCAGTATTTT CASRQTGVNTDTQYF
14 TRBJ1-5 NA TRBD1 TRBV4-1 TGCGCCAGCAGTCCACAGGGGGCTAAGCAGCCCCAGCATTTT CASSPQGAKQPQHF
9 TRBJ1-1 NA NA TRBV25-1 TGTGCCAGCAACCCGGGAGCTTTCTTT CASNPGAFF
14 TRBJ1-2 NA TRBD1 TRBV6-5 TGTGCCAGCAGTTACGGGGACAGGGGGTATGGCTACACCTTC CASSYGDRGYGYTF
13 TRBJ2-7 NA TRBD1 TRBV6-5 TGTGCCAGCAGCCGACAGGGCTCCTACGAGCAGTACTTC CASSRQGSYEQYF
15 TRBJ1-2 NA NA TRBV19 TGTGCCAGGGTTTTTAGTATGATTGTTCTCGGTGGCTACACCTTC CARVFSMIVLGGYTF
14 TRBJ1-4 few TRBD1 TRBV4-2 TGTGCCAGCAGCCAAGAGACAGGGAGTAAGGAACTGTTTTTT CASSQETGSKELFF